This T cell receptor beta chain is from a study of cytomegalovirus exposure and HLA in healthy donors. PCR was performed using 60 Vbeta and 13 Jbeta primers. Under the authors' procedure: Unique TCR beta chains totaled approximately 83 million in a later count, with around 11 million of them shared. Some clones are missing from TCRdb's copy, which holds only in-frame ones; the method was immunoSEQ multiplex PCR. V, J and clone size are those of that table, while D and trimming were read from the DNA. The data hold approximately 150,000 clones, with approximately 80% observed a single time. With 6 bases clipped from V and 5 bases from J, the junction kept 10 bases outside the gene matches. The CDR3 sequence is 14 residues long. Per the germline V gene, CDR1 is SQVTM and CDR2 is ANQGSEA. With regard to this clone: Its specificity is not known.

Findings and limits, study-wide: Later work associated 16,951 TCR beta sequences with HLA alleles at 0.05 false discovery rate. The majority of TCR sequences were rare, yet some public TCRs appeared in many donors.

The chain recombines TRBV29-1 with TRBJ1-1, with 9 bases fitting TRBD1. Source material: PBMCs. The receptor was isolated from a middle-aged man in good health and CMV-seronegative. The DNA for the CDR3 is TGCAGCGTGGTGACCGGGACAGGGTGGACTGAAGCTTTCTTT. It encodes CSVVTGTGWTEAFF.